This entry lists 18 T cell receptor beta chains sequenced from one sample in a study of Ad26.COV2.S vaccination and SARS-CoV-2 variants. Generated by immunoSEQ multiplex PCR, the TCRdb table keeps only in-frame clones and is missing some. The repertoire holds 350,000 to 500,000 clones, with around nine tenths as singletons. Treatment in this sample: some 19 received Ad26.COV2.S at low or high dose, single or two shots; 5 received placebo; per-sample allocation not given. Collection of samples fell on day 63 after the first vaccine or placebo injection. This specimen consisted of peripheral blood, obtained in a trial of Ad26.COV2.S vaccine versus placebo. Every receptor here comes from a person between 18 and 59 years old who received the Ad26.COV2.S COVID-19 vaccine or a placebo.

The count of this clone is one. The V and J genes are TRBV7-6 and TRBJ2-5; 11 bases are shared with TRBD2. V was clipped by 5 bases and J by 11 bases; unmatched bases: 7. Germline CDR1 and CDR2: SGHVS and FNYEAQ. The CDR3 sequence is 13 residues long. Written as DNA, the CDR3 is TGTGCCAGCAGCCCGGGACTAGCGGACACGCAGTACTTC. This translates into CASSPGLADTQYF.

The genes are TRBV19 and TRBJ1-1; no clear D gene. Germline-derived CDR1 and CDR2 are LNHDA and SQIVND (reference sequence). Trimming took 6 bases from V and 1 from J, leaving 12 bases between them. The CDR3 loop spans 14 amino acids. Written as DNA, the CDR3 is TGTGCCAGTAGCGAGTTCCCAGGGAACACTGAAGCTTTCTTT. It encodes CASSEFPGNTEAFF.

The gene calls are TRBV27 and TRBJ2-1; possibly TRBD1 or TRBD2 for D (5 bases each). V lost 5 bases to trimming and J lost 2 bases, with 10 bases between them. From germline, CDR1 is MNHEY and CDR2 SMNVEV (reference sequence). The CDR3 extends over 14 amino acids. The CDR3 protein is CASSPTGPYNEQFF. The CDR3, as DNA: TGTGCCAGCAGTCCAACGGGACCCTACAATGAGCAGTTCTTC.

The chain employs TRBV27 and TRBJ1-1; D perhaps matches TRBD1 (5 bases). CDR1 is MNHEY and CDR2 is SMNVEV in the germline V gene (reference sequence). V was shortened by 0 bases and J by 1 base, with 12 bases between the two germline ends. This CDR3 region has 16 residues. This chain's CDR3 is CASSLSGDGSNTEAFF. The CDR3 DNA sequence: TGTGCCAGCAGTTTATCGGGGGACGGATCGAACACTGAAGCTTTCTTT.

As to this clone: Sequence at one end of the junction differs from germline and may be a read error. The genes are TRBV11-1 and TRBJ2-3; D possibly corresponds to TRBD2 (5 bases). This CDR3 comprises 8 residues. Germline assignment: CDR1 SGHAT and CDR2 FQDESV (reference sequence). The CDR3 coding sequence is TGTGCCCCTGTTTCCGGGAATTTT. Translating it yields CAPVSGNF.

The chain recombines TRBV20-1 with TRBJ1-2; D unclear. CDR1 is DFQATT, CDR2 SNEGSKA, per germline (reference sequence). The V and J ends lost 3 bases and 0 bases respectively, with 8 bases between them. The CDR3 is 13 amino acids. CDR3 DNA: TGCAGTGCTAGTGAGTCCGCTAACTATGGCTACACCTTC. This sequence encodes CSASESANYGYTF.

This clone showed up just a few times. This chain joins TRBV27 and TRBJ1-5; D perhaps matches TRBD1 (5 bases). The CDR3 is 15 residues long. V shed 8 bases and J shed 3 bases, with 17 bases lying between them. The germline V gene encodes CDR1 MNHEY and CDR2 SMNVEV (reference sequence). DNA for the CDR3: TGTGCCAGCTCGCAGGGCGATTCTATCAATCAGCCCCAGCATTTT. Translated, it gives CASSQGDSINQPQHF.

V gene TRBV6-2 or TRBV6-3 combines with J gene TRBJ1-5, with 9 positions matching TRBD1. Germline lookup yields CDR1 MNHEY and CDR2 SVGEGT. The CDR3 has 14 amino acids. V lost 5 bases and J lost 6; bases outside the gene matches: 5. The CDR3 loop is CASSQQGASQPQHF. The CDR3 region has the DNA TGTGCCAGCAGTCAACAGGGGGCTAGTCAGCCCCAGCATTTT.

In this sample, this clone turned up once. This chain joins TRBV7-2 and TRBJ2-7, with D perhaps matching TRBD2 (6 bases). With 2 bases removed from V and 3 bases from J, the gap between germline ends came to 14 bases. The germline gives CDR1 SGHTA, CDR2 FQGNSA. This CDR3 spans 15 amino acids. The CDR3 coding sequence is TGTGCCAGCAGCTTAATTGGGGGGAACCTCTACGAGCAGTACTTC. It yields the protein CASSLIGGNLYEQYF.

The V call is TRBV15, the J call TRBJ2-7; TRBD1 aligns across 8 bases. The CDR3 runs 14 residues. Trimming at V came to 4 bases and at J to 2 bases, leaving 4 bases not matched to a gene. Germline V gives CDR1 LNHNV, CDR2 YYDKDF (reference sequence). CDR3 sequence reads: CATSIDRGTYEQYF. CDR3 nucleotides: TGTGCCACCAGCATCGACAGGGGTACCTACGAGCAGTACTTC. Variable domain in full (rest from reference TRBV15 and TRBJ2-7): DAMVIQNPRYQVTQFGKPVTLSCSQTLNHNVMYWYQQKSSQAPKLLFHYYDKDFNNEADTPDNFQSRRPNTSFCFLDIRSPGLGDTAMYLCATSIDRGTYEQYFGPGTRLTVT.

The rearrangement joins TRBV27 to TRBJ2-1, with D perhaps matching TRBD1 (6 bases). The CDR3 is 16 amino acids. The V end lost 6 bases, the J end lost 4 bases, and 19 bases lay between the germline ends. Germline CDR1 and CDR2: MNHEY and SMNVEV (reference sequence). The CDR3 region has the DNA TGTGCCAGCAGCCTAGAGGGACACATCACTTACAATGAGCAGTTCTTC. It translates to CASSLEGHITYNEQFF.

The rearrangement links TRBV7-9 to TRBJ2-2; TRBD1 aligns across 7 bases. Germline V lookup: CDR1 SEHNR, CDR2 FQNEAQ (reference sequence). The V and J ends lost 5 bases and 3 bases, in that order; junction bases with no gene match: 6. The CDR3 extends over 15 amino acids. CDR3 region: CASSPGDSHTGELFF. In DNA, the CDR3 is TGTGCCAGCAGCCCCGGGGACAGCCACACCGGGGAGCTGTTTTTT.

This chain joins TRBV3-1 (or the pseudogene TRBV3-2) and TRBJ1-3; D may be TRBD1 (6 bases). The CDR3 sequence is 13 residues long. Germline V lookup: CDR1 LGHDT, CDR2 YNNKEL (reference sequence). V lost 6 bases to trimming and J lost 8 bases, with 14 bases between them. DNA of the CDR3: TGTGCCAGCAGTCAAACAGGGTGGGACACCATATATTTT. Encoded protein: CASSQTGWDTIYF.

On this clone itself: The junction departs from germline at one end; a sequencing error may be responsible. V and J are TRBV28 and TRBJ2-2; 10 bases are a match to TRBD1. Germline assignment: CDR1 MDHEN and CDR2 SYDVKM. This CDR3 is built from 16 residues. Here the CDR3 reads CARSPDRGRYTGELFF. The CDR3 bases are TGTGCCCGCAGTCCAGACAGGGGGCGGTACACCGGGGAGCTGTTTTTT.

This chain links TRBV7-2 with TRBJ1-1, with TRBD1 as a possible D gene (6 bases). Per the germline V gene, CDR1 is SGHTA and CDR2 is FQGNSA. The CDR3 covers 14 residues. V lost 3 bases and J 4 bases, leaving 12 bases between the germline ends. CDR3 sequence (DNA): TGTGCCAGCAGCTTTGGGACAATCTTCACTGAAGCTTTCTTT. This translates into CASSFGTIFTEAFF.

The J gene is TRBJ2-7, the V gene TRBV7-6; TRBD2 aligns across 7 bases. The CDR3 spans 12 residues. Germline lookup yields CDR1 SGHVS and CDR2 FNYEAQ. V lost 8 bases and J lost 5; bases outside the gene matches: 6. This CDR3 is CASRSGNDEQYF. The CDR3 DNA sequence: TGTGCCAGCCGAAGCGGGAATGACGAGCAGTACTTC.

The J gene is TRBJ2-7, the V gene TRBV18; D may correspond to TRBD1 or TRBD2 (5 bases each). The CDR3 consists of 14 residues. CDR1 and CDR2 from the germline V gene are KGHSH and LQKENI. The V end was cut by 5 bases, the J end by 3 bases, with 14 bases between. CDR3 in DNA: TGTGCCAGCTCAAGCGGACAAGGCGTCTACGAGCAGTACTTC. Amino acid sequence: CASSSGQGVYEQYF.

CDR3 protein: CASSSLQGSVVGPTAISYNEQFF. The CDR3 DNA reads as TGCGCCAGCAGCTCGCTACAGGGATCGGTGGTAGGACCTACTGCTATTTCCTACAATGAGCAGTTCTTC. The chain has TRBV5-1 and TRBJ2-1; TRBD1 might be the D (6 bases). CDR1 is SGHRS and CDR2 is YFSETQ in the germline V gene. V dropped 3 bases and J dropped 1 base, with 35 bases sitting between them. The CDR3 loop spans 23 amino acids.